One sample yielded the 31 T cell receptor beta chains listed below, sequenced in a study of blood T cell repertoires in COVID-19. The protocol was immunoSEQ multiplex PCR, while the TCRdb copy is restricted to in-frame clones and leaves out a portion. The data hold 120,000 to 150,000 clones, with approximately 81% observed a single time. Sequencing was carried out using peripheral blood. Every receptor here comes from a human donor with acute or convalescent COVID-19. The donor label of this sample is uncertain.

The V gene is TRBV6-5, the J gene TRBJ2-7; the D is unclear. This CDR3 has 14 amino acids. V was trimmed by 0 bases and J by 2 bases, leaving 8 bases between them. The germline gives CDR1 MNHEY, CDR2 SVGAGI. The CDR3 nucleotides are TGTGCCAGCAGTTACTCTAGAGGCCCCTACGAGCAGTACGTC. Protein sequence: CASSYSRGPYEQYV.

The CDR3 protein is CASSGTSGSNEQFF. The CDR3 bases are TGTGCCAGTAGCGGGACTAGCGGGAGTAATGAGCAGTTCTTC. V and J are TRBV19 and TRBJ2-1; TRBD2 aligns across 14 bases. CDR1 and CDR2 (germline): LNHDA, SQIVND (reference sequence). CDR3 size: 14 residues. The V and J ends lost 6 bases and 7 bases, in that order; junction bases with no gene match: 2.

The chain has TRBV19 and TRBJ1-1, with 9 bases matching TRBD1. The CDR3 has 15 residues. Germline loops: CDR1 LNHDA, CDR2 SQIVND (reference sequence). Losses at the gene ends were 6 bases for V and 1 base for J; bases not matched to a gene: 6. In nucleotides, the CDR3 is TGTGCCAGTAGGACCCAGGGACAGGGGAACACTGAAGCTTTCTTT. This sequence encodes CASRTQGQGNTEAFF.

The CDR3 sequence is CASNGRGQEWTNEKLFF. In DNA, the CDR3 is TGTGCCAGCAATGGAAGGGGGCAGGAGTGGACTAATGAAAAACTGTTTTTT. The rearrangement joins TRBV28 to TRBJ1-4, with 7 bases matching TRBD1. The trim removed 7 bases at V and 2 bases at J, leaving 13 bases unmatched. This CDR3 has 17 amino acids. Germline-derived CDR1 and CDR2 are MDHEN and SYDVKM.

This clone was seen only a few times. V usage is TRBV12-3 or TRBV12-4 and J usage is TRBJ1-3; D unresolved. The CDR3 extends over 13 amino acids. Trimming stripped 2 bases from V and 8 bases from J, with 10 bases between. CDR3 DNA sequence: TGTGCCAGCAGTTTATTGCAGATGGACACCATATATTTT. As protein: CASSLLQMDTIYF.

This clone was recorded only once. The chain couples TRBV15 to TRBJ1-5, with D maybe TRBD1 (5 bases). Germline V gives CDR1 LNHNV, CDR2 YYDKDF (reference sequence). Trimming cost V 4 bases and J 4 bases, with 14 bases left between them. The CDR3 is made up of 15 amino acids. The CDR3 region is CATSNPGLPNQPQHF. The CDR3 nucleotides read TGTGCCACCAGCAACCCGGGACTGCCAAATCAGCCCCAGCATTTT.

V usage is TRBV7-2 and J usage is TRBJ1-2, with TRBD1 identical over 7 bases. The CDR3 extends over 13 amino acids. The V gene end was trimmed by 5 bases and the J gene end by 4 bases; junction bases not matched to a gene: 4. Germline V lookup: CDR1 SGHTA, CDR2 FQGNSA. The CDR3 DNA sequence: TGTGCCAGCAGCACAGGGGTAGTCTATGGCTACACCTTC. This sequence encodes CASSTGVVYGYTF. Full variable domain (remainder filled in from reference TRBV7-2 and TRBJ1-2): GAGVSQSPSNKVTEKGKDVELRCDPISGHTALYWYRQSLGQGLEFLIYFQGNSAPDKSGLPSDRFSAERTGGSVSTLTIQRTQQEDSAVYLCASSTGVVYGYTFGSGTRLTVV.

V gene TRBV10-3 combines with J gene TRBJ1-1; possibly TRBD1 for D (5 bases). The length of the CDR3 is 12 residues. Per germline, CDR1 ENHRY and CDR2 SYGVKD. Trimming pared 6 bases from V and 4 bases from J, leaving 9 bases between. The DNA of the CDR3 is TGTGCCATCAGGGGGGGAGCCACTGAAGCTTTCTTT. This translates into CAIRGGATEAFF.

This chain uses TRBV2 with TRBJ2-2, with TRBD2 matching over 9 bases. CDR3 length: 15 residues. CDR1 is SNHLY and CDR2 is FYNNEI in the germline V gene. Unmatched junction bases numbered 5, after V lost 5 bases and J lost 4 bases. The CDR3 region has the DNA TGTGCCAGCAGTCCGACGGGACTAGCCACCGGGGAGCTGTTTTTT. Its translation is CASSPTGLATGELFF.

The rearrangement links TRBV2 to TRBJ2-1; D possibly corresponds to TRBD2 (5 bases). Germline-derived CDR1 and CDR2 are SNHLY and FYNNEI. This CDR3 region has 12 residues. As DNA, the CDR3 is TGTGCAGCGGTCGGTTCCTACAATGAGCAGTTCTTC. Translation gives CAAVGSYNEQFF.

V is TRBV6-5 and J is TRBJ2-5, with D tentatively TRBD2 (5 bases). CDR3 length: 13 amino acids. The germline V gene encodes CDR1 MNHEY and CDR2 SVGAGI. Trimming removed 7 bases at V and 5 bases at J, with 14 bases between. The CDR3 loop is CASNSGSQETQYF. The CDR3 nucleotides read TGTGCCAGCAATAGTGGGAGCCAGGAGACCCAGTACTTC.

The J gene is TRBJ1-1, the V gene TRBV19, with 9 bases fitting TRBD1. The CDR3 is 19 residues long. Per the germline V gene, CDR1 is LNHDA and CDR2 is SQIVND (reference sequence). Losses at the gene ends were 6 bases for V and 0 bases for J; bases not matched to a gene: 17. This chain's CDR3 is CASRNGTGYLGLVNTEAFF. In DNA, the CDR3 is TGTGCCAGTAGAAACGGGACAGGGTATCTGGGTCTAGTGAACACTGAAGCTTTCTTT.

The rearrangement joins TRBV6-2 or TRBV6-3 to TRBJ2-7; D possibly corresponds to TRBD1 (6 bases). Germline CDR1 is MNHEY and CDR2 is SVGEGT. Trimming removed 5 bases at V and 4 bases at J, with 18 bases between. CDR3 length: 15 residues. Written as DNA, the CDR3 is TGTGCCAGCAGTCGGCCCGGGACAAGGCCTTACGAGCAGTACTTC. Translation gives CASSRPGTRPYEQYF.

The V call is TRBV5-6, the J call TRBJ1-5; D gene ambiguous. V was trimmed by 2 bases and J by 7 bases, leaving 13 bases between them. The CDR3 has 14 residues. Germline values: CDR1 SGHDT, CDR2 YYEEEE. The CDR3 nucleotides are TGTGCCAGCAGCTTCTACCTGGGAGGGCAGCCCCAGCATTTT. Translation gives CASSFYLGGQPQHF.

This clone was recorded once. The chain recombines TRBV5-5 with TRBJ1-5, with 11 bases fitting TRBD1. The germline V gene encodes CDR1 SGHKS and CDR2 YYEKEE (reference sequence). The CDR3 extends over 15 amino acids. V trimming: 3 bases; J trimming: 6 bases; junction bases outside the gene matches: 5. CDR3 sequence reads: CASSYGQGAGQPQHF. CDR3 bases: TGTGCCAGCAGCTACGGACAGGGGGCAGGTCAGCCCCAGCATTTT.

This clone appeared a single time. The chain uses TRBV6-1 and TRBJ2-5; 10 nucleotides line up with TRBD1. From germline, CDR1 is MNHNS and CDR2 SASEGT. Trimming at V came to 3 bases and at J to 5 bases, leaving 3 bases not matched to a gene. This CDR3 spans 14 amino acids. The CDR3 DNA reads TGTGCCAGCAGTGATCGACAGGGGGCGGAGACCCAGTACTTC. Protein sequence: CASSDRQGAETQYF.

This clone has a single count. The CDR3 DNA reads TGTGCCAGTAGGCCTACAGGGGTGGAGCGGACTGAAGCTTTCTTT. It encodes CASRPTGVERTEAFF. The chain carries TRBV19 and TRBJ1-1; 7 nucleotides line up with TRBD1. The V gene end was trimmed by 6 bases and the J gene end by 5 bases; junction bases not matched to a gene: 12. CDR1 LNHDA and CDR2 SQIVND come from the germline V gene (reference sequence). The CDR3 has 15 residues.

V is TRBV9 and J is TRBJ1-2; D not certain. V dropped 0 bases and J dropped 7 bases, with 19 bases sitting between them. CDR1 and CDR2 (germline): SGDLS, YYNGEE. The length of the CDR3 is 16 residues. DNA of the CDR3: TGTGCCAGCAGCGTAGTCCCCACAGTAAAAGCGGGTGGCTACACCTTC. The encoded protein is CASSVVPTVKAGGYTF.

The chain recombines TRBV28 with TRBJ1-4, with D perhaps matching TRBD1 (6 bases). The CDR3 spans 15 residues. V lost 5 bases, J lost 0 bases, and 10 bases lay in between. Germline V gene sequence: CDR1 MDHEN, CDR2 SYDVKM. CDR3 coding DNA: TGTGCCAGCAGTCGGGACACAGCAACTAATGAAAAACTGTTTTTT. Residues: CASSRDTATNEKLFF.

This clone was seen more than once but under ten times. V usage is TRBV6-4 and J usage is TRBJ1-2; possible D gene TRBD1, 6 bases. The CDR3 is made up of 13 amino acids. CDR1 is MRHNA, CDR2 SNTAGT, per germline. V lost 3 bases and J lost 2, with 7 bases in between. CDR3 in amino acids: CASSEGANYGYTF. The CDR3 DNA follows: TGTGCCAGCAGTGAGGGGGCGAACTATGGCTACACCTTC.

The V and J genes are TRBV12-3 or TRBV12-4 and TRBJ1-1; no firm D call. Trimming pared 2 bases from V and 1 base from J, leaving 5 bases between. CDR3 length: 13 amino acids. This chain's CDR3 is CASSLSQNTEAFF. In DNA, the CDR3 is TGTGCCAGCAGTTTAAGCCAGAACACTGAAGCTTTCTTT.

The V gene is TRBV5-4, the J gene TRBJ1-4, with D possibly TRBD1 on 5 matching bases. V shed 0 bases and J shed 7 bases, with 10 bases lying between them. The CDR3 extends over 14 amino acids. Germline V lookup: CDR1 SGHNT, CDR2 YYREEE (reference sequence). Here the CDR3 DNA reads TGTGCCAGCAGCTTGGCAGGGTTCGGTGAAAAACTGTTTTTT. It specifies CASSLAGFGEKLFF.

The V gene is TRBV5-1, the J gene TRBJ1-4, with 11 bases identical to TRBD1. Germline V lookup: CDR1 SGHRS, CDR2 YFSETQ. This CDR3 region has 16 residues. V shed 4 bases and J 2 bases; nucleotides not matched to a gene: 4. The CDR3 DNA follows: TGCGCCAGCAGCCACGGACAGGGGGCGACTAATGAAAAACTGTTTTTT. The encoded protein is CASSHGQGATNEKLFF. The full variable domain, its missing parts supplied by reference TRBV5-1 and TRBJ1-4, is KAGVTQTPRYLIKTRGQQVTLSCSPISGHRSVSWYQQTPGQGLQFLFEYFSETQRNKGNFPGRFSGRQFSNSRSEMNVSTLELGDSALYLCASSHGQGATNEKLFFGSGTQLSVL.

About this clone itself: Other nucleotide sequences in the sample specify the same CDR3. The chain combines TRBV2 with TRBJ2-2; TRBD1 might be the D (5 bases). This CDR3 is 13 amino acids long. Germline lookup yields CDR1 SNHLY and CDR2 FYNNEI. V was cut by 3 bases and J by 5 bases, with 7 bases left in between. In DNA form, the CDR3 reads TGTGCCAGCAGTGAGACAGCAACCGGGGAGCTGTTTTTT. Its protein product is CASSETATGELFF.

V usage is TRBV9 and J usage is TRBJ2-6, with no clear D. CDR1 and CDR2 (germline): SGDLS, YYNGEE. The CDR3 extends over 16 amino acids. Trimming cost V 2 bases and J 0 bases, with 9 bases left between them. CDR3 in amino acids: CASSVGPGSGANVLTF. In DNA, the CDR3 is TGTGCCAGCAGCGTTGGGCCAGGCTCTGGGGCCAACGTCCTGACTTTC.

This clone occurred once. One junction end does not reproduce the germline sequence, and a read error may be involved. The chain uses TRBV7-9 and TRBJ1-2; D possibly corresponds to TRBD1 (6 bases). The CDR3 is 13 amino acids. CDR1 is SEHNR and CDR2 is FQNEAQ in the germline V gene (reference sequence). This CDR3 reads CASSLAGHKPKGF. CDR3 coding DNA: TGTGCCAGCAGCTTAGCGGGACACAAACCGAAAGGCTTC.

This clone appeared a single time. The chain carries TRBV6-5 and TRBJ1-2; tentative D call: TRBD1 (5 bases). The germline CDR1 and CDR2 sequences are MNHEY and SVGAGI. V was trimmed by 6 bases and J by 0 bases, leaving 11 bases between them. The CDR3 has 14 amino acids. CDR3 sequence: CASSPGNSNYGYTF. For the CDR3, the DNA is TGTGCCAGCAGCCCAGGGAATTCTAACTATGGCTACACCTTC.

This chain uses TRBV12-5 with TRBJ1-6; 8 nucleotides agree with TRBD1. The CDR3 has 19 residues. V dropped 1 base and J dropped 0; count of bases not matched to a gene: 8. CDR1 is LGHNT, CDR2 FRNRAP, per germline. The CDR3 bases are TGTGCTAGTGGTTTGGGGGGGGACAGGCCTAGCTCCTATAATTCACCCCTCCACTTT. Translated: CASGLGGDRPSSYNSPLHF.

The CDR3 sequence is CASSNTLGPERTDTQYF. DNA for the CDR3: TGTGCCAGCAGCAACACATTGGGGCCAGAACGCACAGATACGCAGTATTTT. The V gene is TRBV7-6, the J gene TRBJ2-3, with D perhaps matching TRBD1 (5 bases). The CDR3 loop spans 17 amino acids. CDR1 and CDR2 (germline): SGHVS, FNYEAQ. Trimming cost V 5 bases and J 1 base, with 19 bases left between them.

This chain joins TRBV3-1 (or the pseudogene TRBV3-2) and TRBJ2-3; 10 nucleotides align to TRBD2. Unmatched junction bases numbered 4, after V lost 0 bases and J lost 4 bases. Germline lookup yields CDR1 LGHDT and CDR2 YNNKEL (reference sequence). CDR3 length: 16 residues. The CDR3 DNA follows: TGTGCCAGCAGCCAAGAGAGTACTAGCGGGGCAGATACGCAGTATTTT. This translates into CASSQESTSGADTQYF.

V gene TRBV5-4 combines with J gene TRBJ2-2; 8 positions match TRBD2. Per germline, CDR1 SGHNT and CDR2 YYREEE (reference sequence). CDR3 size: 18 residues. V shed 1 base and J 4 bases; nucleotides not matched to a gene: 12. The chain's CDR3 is CASSLRSGGGRITGELFF. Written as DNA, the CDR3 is TGTGCCAGCAGCTTGCGTTCCGGGGGGGGCCGGATCACCGGGGAGCTGTTTTTT.